The next 16 T cell receptor beta chains were all read from a single sample in a study of blood T cell repertoires in COVID-19. The data were produced by immunoSEQ multiplex PCR, yet TCRdb's version contains in-frame clones alone and is incomplete. The repertoire holds 20,000 to 25,000 clones, with more than 75% as singletons. The sample taken for sequencing was peripheral blood. The receptors were sampled from a middle-aged man with active COVID-19.

The chain has TRBV5-1 and TRBJ2-2; 12 bases map to TRBD2. V was pared by 6 bases and J by 4 bases, with 19 bases of the junction left unmatched. Germline loops: CDR1 SGHRS, CDR2 YFSETQ. This CDR3 has 20 residues. The chain's CDR3 is CASMIRPGLAGPRGTGELFF. CDR3 coding DNA: TGCGCCAGCATGATAAGACCGGGACTAGCGGGTCCCAGGGGCACCGGGGAGCTGTTTTTT.

The rearrangement joins TRBV5-4 to TRBJ1-3; tentative D call: TRBD1 (5 bases). Germline loops: CDR1 SGHNT, CDR2 YYREEE (reference sequence). The CDR3 is 14 amino acids. Trimming removed 2 bases from V and 2 bases from J, with 8 bases in between. The DNA for the CDR3 is TGTGCCAGCAGCTTAGGAGGGGCTGGAAACACCATATATTTT. Residues: CASSLGGAGNTIYF.

The rearrangement uses TRBV5-1 and TRBJ2-6, with a tentative D call TRBD2 (5 bases). Germline CDR1 SGHRS, CDR2 YFSETQ. The V end lost 2 bases, the J end lost 2 bases, and 8 bases lay between the germline ends. The CDR3 has 15 residues. CDR3 loop: CASSLRGAGANVLTF. CDR3 DNA: TGCGCCAGCAGCTTACGGGGAGCTGGGGCCAACGTCCTGACTTTC.

The V gene is TRBV21-1, the J gene TRBJ2-1; TRBD1 reflects the table's D call only, with no check against the DNA. TRBV21-1 is shown as a pseudogene. The CDR3 has 15 amino acids. The DNA of the CDR3 is TGTGCCAGCAGCAAAAAACAGCCTACCTACAATGAGCAGTTCTTC. Translating it yields CASSKKQPTYNEQFF.

CDR3 in DNA: TGCAGCGTTGAAAGCCCAAAAGATACAGGGCCAACCTACAATGAGCAGTTCTTC. Translating gives CSVESPKDTGPTYNEQFF. The V gene is TRBV29-1, the J gene TRBJ2-1, with a weak D call TRBD1 (6 bases). Germline CDR1 SQVTM, CDR2 ANQGSEA. The V end was cut by 2 bases, the J end by 2 bases, with 22 bases between. The CDR3 extends over 18 amino acids.

This chain connects TRBV6-5 to TRBJ1-3; 7 bases map to TRBD1. V was clipped by 6 bases and J by 3 bases; unmatched bases: 5. Germline V gene sequence: CDR1 MNHEY, CDR2 SVGAGI. CDR3 length equals 14 residues. The DNA of the CDR3 is TGTGCCAGCAGCCTCGACAGGGTTGGAAACACCATATATTTT. Translating gives CASSLDRVGNTIYF.

V usage is TRBV9 and J usage is TRBJ2-6; D gene unclear. The germline V gene has CDR1 SGDLS and CDR2 YYNGEE. V was cut by 6 bases and J by 2 bases, with 6 bases left in between. The CDR3 consists of 13 residues. The CDR3 loop reads CASISPGANVLTF. The CDR3 DNA reads as TGTGCCAGCATCAGTCCTGGGGCCAACGTCCTGACTTTC.

The chain is built from TRBV9 and TRBJ2-2, with D perhaps matching TRBD2 (6 bases). Trimming took 4 bases from V and 2 from J, leaving 18 bases between them. This CDR3 comprises 17 residues. Germline V lookup: CDR1 SGDLS, CDR2 YYNGEE. The CDR3, as DNA: TGTGCCAGCAGCTCCCGAGGGACTTCTTTTAACACCGGGGAGCTGTTTTTT. Translating gives CASSSRGTSFNTGELFF.

The chain carries TRBV2 and TRBJ2-7; D unresolved. Germline CDR1 SNHLY, CDR2 FYNNEI. The CDR3 loop spans 13 amino acids. Trimming stripped 5 bases from V and 2 bases from J, with 10 bases between. This chain's CDR3 is CASSLLEPYEQYF. Written as DNA, the CDR3 is TGTGCCAGCAGTCTTCTAGAGCCCTACGAGCAGTACTTC.

This clone has just a few counts. The chain is built from TRBV29-1 and TRBJ1-2; the match to TRBD1 covers 7 bases. J gave up 8 bases and V 3 bases, and 9 bases lay outside the gene matches. There are 13 residues in the CDR3. Germline V gives CDR1 SQVTM, CDR2 ANQGSEA. The CDR3 DNA reads TGCAGCGTTGATGAGGGGGCGAGTGGAGGCTACACCTTC. This codes for CSVDEGASGGYTF.

The V call is TRBV5-4, the J call TRBJ1-6; D unresolved. Germline values: CDR1 SGHNT, CDR2 YYREEE (reference sequence). Trimming removed 9 bases from V and 7 bases from J, with 14 bases in between. CDR3 length: 13 residues. The CDR3 protein is CATRRRANSPLHF. Written as DNA, the CDR3 is TGTGCCACGCGGAGACGAGCCAATTCACCCCTCCACTTT. Looking up the rest from reference TRBV5-4 and TRBJ1-6 gives the full variable domain: ETGVTQSPTHLIKTRGQQVTLRCSSQSGHNTVSWYQQALGQGPQFIFQYYREEENGRGNFPPRFSGLQFPNYSSELNVNALELDDSALYLCATRRRANSPLHFGNGTRLTVT.

The gene calls are TRBV29-1 and TRBJ2-7, with 10 bases fitting TRBD1. V shed 4 bases and J 6 bases; nucleotides not matched to a gene: 6. The CDR3 spans 13 residues. The germline V gene has CDR1 SQVTM and CDR2 ANQGSEA. The CDR3 loop reads CSVVAGTGAEQYF. The CDR3 nucleotides are TGCAGCGTTGTAGCCGGGACAGGGGCCGAGCAGTACTTC.

The chain is built from TRBV5-1 and TRBJ2-1, with 14 bases lining up with TRBD2. Trimming removed 7 bases from V and 5 bases from J; junction bases left unmatched: 5. The CDR3 contains 15 residues. Germline V gene sequence: CDR1 SGHRS, CDR2 YFSETQ. For the CDR3, the DNA is TGCGCCAGCGGGACTAGCGGGGGACCGAACAATGAGCAGTTCTTC. Its translation: CASGTSGGPNNEQFF.

The chain uses TRBV5-1 and TRBJ2-2; perhaps TRBD1 as D (6 bases). Germline CDR1 reads SGHRS; CDR2 reads YFSETQ. This CDR3 is 14 amino acids long. V was shortened by 3 bases and J by 1 base, with 7 bases between the two germline ends. CDR3 in DNA: TGCGCCAGCAGCTGGACAGTGAACACCGGGGAGCTGTTTTTT. This encodes CASSWTVNTGELFF.

The chain joins TRBV4-2 to TRBJ1-1; D not resolved. Trimming cost V 0 bases and J 6 bases, with 8 bases left between them. This CDR3 region has 13 residues. Germline CDR1 and CDR2: LGHNA and YNFKEQ. Written as DNA, the CDR3 is TGTGCCAGCAGCCAAGATCGCTCAGCTGAAGCTTTCTTT. Its translation: CASSQDRSAEAFF.

V is TRBV19 and J is TRBJ1-1, with D tentatively TRBD1 (6 bases). This CDR3 has 16 amino acids. Trimming removed 4 bases from V and 0 bases from J, with 15 bases in between. Per germline, CDR1 LNHDA and CDR2 SQIVND (reference sequence). CDR3 nucleotide sequence: TGTGCCAGTAGTAAAGTGGCAGGGGCCATGAACACTGAAGCTTTCTTT. This codes for CASSKVAGAMNTEAFF. Full variable domain (rest looked up from reference TRBV19 and TRBJ1-1): DGGITQSPKYLFRKEGQNVTLSCEQNLNHDAMYWYRQDPGQGLRLIYYSQIVNDFQKGDIAEGYSVSREKKESFPLTVTSAQKNPTAFYLCASSKVAGAMNTEAFFGQGTRLTVV.